This TCR beta chain was sequenced for a study of cytomegalovirus exposure and HLA in healthy donors. PCR employed 60 Vbeta and 13 Jbeta primers. Clones were read by immunoSEQ multiplex PCR, and TCRdb kept only the in-frame ones, dropping some. The data hold more than 85,000 clones, with 80% observed a single time. This CDR3 region has 19 residues. With V trimmed by 5 bases and J by 4 bases, 14 bases remained unmatched. Germline V gives CDR1 MDHEN, CDR2 SYDVKM. Input material: PBMCs. The chain uses TRBV28 and TRBJ2-2; 12 bases agree with TRBD2. The receptor was isolated from a woman between 55 and 75 years old in good health and CMV-seropositive. CDR3: CASSRFGLAGPPRTGELFF. DNA for the CDR3: TGTGCCAGCAGTAGGTTCGGACTAGCGGGACCGCCCCGCACCGGGGAGCTGTTTTTT.